One sample yielded the 15 T cell receptor beta chains listed below, sequenced in a study of cytomegalovirus exposure and HLA in healthy donors. 60 Vbeta and 13 Jbeta primers were used in PCR. Using immunoSEQ multiplex PCR, the repertoire was profiled, and TCRdb retains in-frame clones only, with some absent. The repertoire table contains around 71,000 clones. The specimen sequenced was PBMCs. Receptors originate from a woman aged 25 to 45 in good health and CMV-seronegative.

This rearrangement joins TRBV7-9 to TRBJ1-5; 8 nucleotides agree with TRBD1. V dropped 7 bases and J dropped 2; count of bases not matched to a gene: 4. Germline V gene sequence: CDR1 SEHNR, CDR2 FQNEAQ (reference sequence). This CDR3 has 14 residues. The CDR3 sequence is CASTEGQGNQPQHF. The CDR3 region has the DNA TGTGCCAGCACCGAGGGACAGGGCAATCAGCCCCAGCATTTT.

The CDR3 DNA is TGTGCCAGCAGCTTAGCGATGGCCAACAATGAGCAGTTCTTC. This encodes CASSLAMANNEQFF. The chain is built from TRBV7-9 and TRBJ2-1; D not certain. The germline V gene has CDR1 SEHNR and CDR2 FQNEAQ (reference sequence). Between the trimmed V and J ends, which lost 0 bases and 5 bases, there was a span of 8 bases. This CDR3 has 14 residues. The whole variable domain, remainder taken from reference TRBV7-9 and TRBJ2-1, is DTGVSQNPRHKITKRGQNVTFRCDPISEHNRLYWYRQTLGQGPEFLTYFQNEAQLEKSRLLSDRFSAERPKGSFSTLEIQRTEQGDSAMYLCASSLAMANNEQFFGPGTRLTVL.

The V call is TRBV27, the J call TRBJ1-1, with 9 nucleotides matching TRBD1. CDR1 MNHEY and CDR2 SMNVEV come from the germline V gene (reference sequence). This CDR3 comprises 13 residues. Trimming cost V 6 bases and J 5 bases; bases outside gene matches: 4. DNA for the CDR3: TGTGCCAGCAGGGGACAGGGCCGAACTGAAGCTTTCTTT. This gives the protein CASRGQGRTEAFF.

This chain links TRBV2 with TRBJ2-7; D not certain. The CDR3 length is 16 residues. In germline, CDR1 is SNHLY, CDR2 FYNNEI. Trimming shortened V by 10 bases and J by 2 bases, and 24 bases separated the two germline ends. CDR3 loop: CAIRDPGDAEPYEQYF. CDR3 coding DNA: TGTGCCATTCGCGACCCCGGTGATGCGGAGCCCTACGAGCAGTACTTC. The entire variable domain, with the rest obtained from reference TRBV2 and TRBJ2-7, is as follows: EPEVTQTPSHQVTQMGQEVILRCVPISNHLYFYWYRQILGQKVEFLVSFYNNEISEKSEIFDDQFSVERPDGSNFTLKIRSTKLEDSAMYFCAIRDPGDAEPYEQYFGPGTRLTVT.

V and J are TRBV19 and TRBJ1-1; D not resolved. CDR1 and CDR2 from the germline V gene are LNHDA and SQIVND (reference sequence). The CDR3 runs to 12 residues. Trimming removed 5 bases from V and 7 bases from J, with 11 bases in between. CDR3 residues: CASSASRIEAFF. The CDR3 region has the DNA TGTGCCAGTAGTGCGTCGCGGATTGAAGCTTTCTTT.

The rearrangement joins TRBV14 to TRBJ1-6; D remains unclear. The CDR3 length is 16 residues. Germline loops: CDR1 SGHDN, CDR2 FVKESK. The ends were cut back, 0 bases at V and 9 bases at J, with 15 bases in the middle. CDR3 sequence: CASSQETVLLPSPLHF. CDR3 sequence (DNA): TGTGCCAGCAGCCAAGAAACGGTCCTCCTCCCTTCACCCCTCCACTTT.

The genes are TRBV6-4 and TRBJ1-5; TRBD1 aligns across 8 bases. There are 16 residues in the CDR3. Germline trimming cut 0 bases from V and 5 bases from J; bases unmatched to any gene: 6. Per germline, CDR1 MRHNA and CDR2 SNTAGT. The CDR3 DNA sequence: TGTGCCAGCAGTGACTCGGGGACAGGAGAGCATCAGCCCCAGCATTTT. It encodes CASSDSGTGEHQPQHF.

The rearrangement links TRBV4-2 to TRBJ1-1; 12 bases match TRBD1. The V and J ends lost 4 bases and 1 base, in that order; junction bases with no gene match: 7. CDR1 and CDR2 from the germline V gene are LGHNA and YNFKEQ. The CDR3 sequence is 17 residues long. CDR3 residues: CASSPGGQGARNTEAFF. CDR3 in DNA: TGTGCCAGCAGCCCCGGGGGACAGGGGGCTCGGAACACTGAAGCTTTCTTT.

This rearrangement joins TRBV28 to TRBJ1-1; 7 bases are a match to TRBD1. CDR1 and CDR2 (germline): MDHEN, SYDVKM. The CDR3 length is 16 residues. The J segment lost 1 base and the V segment lost 7 bases, leaving 12 bases of the junction unmatched. CDR3 amino acids: CASTEGGAGGNTEAFF. DNA for the CDR3: TGTGCCAGCACCGAAGGGGGCGCCGGTGGGAACACTGAAGCTTTCTTT.

The genes are TRBV9 and TRBJ2-7; TRBD2 aligns across 9 bases. V trimming: 0 bases; J trimming: 4 bases; junction bases outside the gene matches: 5. CDR1 is SGDLS, CDR2 YYNGEE, per germline. The CDR3 has 15 residues. The CDR3 region has the DNA TGTGCCAGCAGCGTAGTGGCTAGCGGGGTGTACGAGCAGTACTTC. It is translated as CASSVVASGVYEQYF.

For this clone: The sample has other DNA sequences that encode this CDR3 too. V gene TRBV30 combines with J gene TRBJ1-5, with a weak D call TRBD1 (5 bases). The germline gives CDR1 GTSNPN, CDR2 SVGIG (reference sequence). CDR3 length: 14 residues. Trimming shortened V by 2 bases and J by 9 bases, and 17 bases separated the two germline ends. The CDR3 loop is CAWSWAILGGPQHF. CDR3 DNA: TGTGCCTGGAGTTGGGCCATTCTCGGGGGGCCCCAGCATTTT.

The chain links TRBV5-8 to TRBJ2-2, with D possibly matching TRBD1 (6 bases). Trimming removed 4 bases at V and 5 bases at J, with 15 bases between. Germline V gives CDR1 SGHTS, CDR2 YDEGEE. There are 15 residues in the CDR3. CDR3 loop: CASSAIHRETGELFF. The CDR3 DNA is TGTGCCAGCAGCGCGATACACAGGGAGACCGGGGAGCTGTTTTTT.

The V gene is TRBV4-2, the J gene TRBJ1-5; no firm D call. There are 15 residues in the CDR3. Deletions cut 4 bases from V and 5 bases from J, with 15 bases between. Germline V gene sequence: CDR1 LGHNA, CDR2 YNFKEQ. CDR3: CASSPTVRSYQPQHF. The CDR3 nucleotides read TGTGCCAGCAGCCCTACGGTACGGTCGTATCAGCCCCAGCATTTT.

This chain uses TRBV7-9 with TRBJ2-5; D remains ambiguous. Germline assignment: CDR1 SEHNR and CDR2 FQNEAQ (reference sequence). The CDR3 runs to 15 residues. Trimming removed 7 bases from V and 1 base from J, with 16 bases in between. CDR3 residues: CASKHWVQSQETQYF. For the CDR3, the DNA is TGTGCCAGCAAACATTGGGTACAGAGCCAAGAGACCCAGTACTTC.

This chain uses TRBV5-1 with TRBJ1-4; a weak D match, TRBD1 (5 bases). The CDR3 is 15 residues long. Germline lookup yields CDR1 SGHRS and CDR2 YFSETQ. V lost 0 bases and J lost 4, with 10 bases in between. CDR3 region: CASSLGGQINEKLFF. The CDR3 DNA sequence: TGCGCCAGCAGCTTGGGGGGCCAGATTAATGAAAAACTGTTTTTT.